A single TCR beta chain is shown here with its context. What antigen it recognizes has not been identified. No per-base quality is available; no much larger clone lies one base away. TCR beta CDR3 regions were amplified from RNA transcripts. A first-round RT-PCR of the TCR CDR3 used the HTBI primer set with the Qiagen OneStep RT-PCR kit. The libraries were constructed in a second round of multiplex PCR and then size-selected and purified. Sequencing of the libraries was done on an Illumina HiSeq2000 using paired-end 100 bp reads. Per the original workflow: Raw data were processed with SOAPnuke, discarding reads with adapters, uncalled bases, mean Phred below 15, or no exact constant-primer or identifier match. COPE v1.2.5 was used to merge the high-quality paired reads, and each unique nucleotide sequence was defined as a clonotype. MiTCR v1.1 was used to align the clonotypes against IMGT TRBV, TRBD and TRBJ reference segments. The analysis included only V-J combinations with a frequency above 0.0001, which together covered roughly 99% of the repertoires. A TCS score was defined as the ratio of F50 (clonal expansion) to E x V (chaos), with BLOSUM62-based TCRdist applied between CDR3 peptides within each V-J. Welch's t-statistics and random forest reduced fewer than 600 V-J features to some 14, which were used in a naive Bayes classifier (R e1071). The public reads were quality trimmed at Q25 with fastp and then assembled into clones with MiXCR by TCRdb, keeping productive beta chains. Rows are combined by CDR3 protein, so each entry shows the most common genes and DNA. The V and J calls were not made by the authors but by TCRdb's processing. For this sample the table gives 250,000 to 350,000 distinct CDR3 sequences, of which 17% were detected only once. Approximately 60% of the sample belongs to the ten largest clones.

Moderately to severely active disease, a Clinical Activity Score of at least 3, a NOSPECS grade of at least 4, and a duration under 3 months were present in ophthalmopathy patients. Exclusion was applied to patients with uncontrolled infections, other autoimmune diseases, pregnancy or lactation. Diagnoses relied on clinical symptoms, serum thyroxine and TRAb, thyroid ultrasound and orbital computed tomography. PBMCs were isolated from more than 8 ml of fresh peripheral blood by Ficoll-Paque density gradient centrifugation. Total RNA was extracted using Trizol reagent, and RNA quality was assessed on an Agilent 2100 Bioanalyzer. The data are from a study of T cells in Graves' hyperthyroidism and ophthalmopathy (dated by TCRdb to the late 2010s). Study-wide context: Peripheral blood was sampled at the time of initial diagnosis, prior to any treatment. The study also compared thyroid tissue and blood T-cell repertoires from a handful of Graves' hyperthyroidism patients. TCR Vbeta CDR3 sequencing of 140 or so peripheral blood samples (fewer than 45 ophthalmopathy, 75 to 85 hyperthyroidism and roughly 17 progressor patients) is reported in the paper. Whether ophthalmopathy could be predicted prospectively was tested in an independent validation cohort made up of roughly 19 hyperthyroidism patients plus 17 patients who later progressed to ophthalmopathy. For training and testing, the 80 to 100 patients in the discovery cohort were randomly divided in a 7:3 ratio. To identify TCR V-J signatures that set the groups apart, the researchers used a discovery cohort of more than 95 patients, made up of 40 to 45 with Graves' ophthalmopathy and some 55 with stable Graves' hyperthyroidism. After sampling, hyperthyroidism patients received methimazole starting at 30 mg daily, and ophthalmopathy patients received high-dose intravenous methylprednisolone. The paper's findings and limits, for the study overall: Most expanded thyroid clonotypes (frequency above 0.001) were also detected in blood, a finding suggesting that blood repertoires may reflect thyroid immune responses. Ophthalmopathy was separated from stable hyperthyroidism by a 13 V-J signature model, with over 85% sensitivity and 81% to 83% specificity obtained in cross-validation and 80%/75% obtained in testing. Sample size was not statistically predetermined, and blinding of investigators to group allocation was not performed. In validation, the model predicted progression to ophthalmopathy a median of roughly 6.2 months before onset, with roughly 71% sensitivity and more than 72% specificity.

The germline V gene (reference sequence) supplies CDR1 DFQATT and CDR2 SNEGSKA. Trimming accounts for 6 bases at V and 7 bases at J, while the number of junction bases matched to no gene is 8. Inclusive of the bounding cysteine and phenylalanine, the CDR3 is 13 residues long. Only the CDR3 DNA is retained, 39 bases long and in frame from the first base. This TCR derives from a woman aged 60-75 years with Graves' ophthalmopathy. The rearrangement joined TRBV20-1 to TRBJ1-4; 7 junctional bases match TRBD1. The source material was blood. CDR3 loop: CSATTGDVEKLFF. The DNA reads TGCAGTGCAACCACAGGGGATGTTGAAAAACTGTTTTTT.